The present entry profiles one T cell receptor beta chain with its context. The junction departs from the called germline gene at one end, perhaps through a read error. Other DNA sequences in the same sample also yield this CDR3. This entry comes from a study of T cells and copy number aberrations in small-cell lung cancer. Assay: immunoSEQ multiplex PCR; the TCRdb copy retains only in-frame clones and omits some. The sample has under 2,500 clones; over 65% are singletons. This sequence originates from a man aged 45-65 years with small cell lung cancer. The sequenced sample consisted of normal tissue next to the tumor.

CDR3 sequence reads: CASSHSGTGDTEAFF. The CDR3 nucleotides read TGCGCCAGCAGCCATTCCGGGACAGGGGACACTGAAGCTTTTTTT. This chain links TRBV4-1 with TRBJ1-1; 10 positions match TRBD1. Germline loops: CDR1 MGHRA, CDR2 YSYEKL. The CDR3 is 15 residues long.